The entry that follows covers one T cell receptor beta chain sequence. Methods used by the authors: Reference gene primer amplification gave estimated nucleated cell counts. TCRdb keeps only in-frame clones here, not all; method: immunoSEQ multiplex PCR. That table is the source of V, J and clone size, and D and trimming were worked out from the DNA. This table has tens of thousands of clones, 86% appearing once. The sample is drawn from a study of blood T cell repertoires in COVID-19. Study background: Both acute and convalescent COVID-19 samples were obtained from the United States, Italy and Spain. From T cells, B-cell-depleted T cells, or PBMCs came the material, which was cDNA or gDNA.

Per the germline V gene, CDR1 is SGHTA and CDR2 is FQGTGA. The CDR3 length is 16 residues. The V gene end was trimmed by 5 bases and the J gene end by 3 bases; junction bases not matched to a gene: 12. The clonotype originates from a human donor in a cohort sampled during active COVID-19. V and J are TRBV7-3 and TRBJ2-5; 7 bases are shared with TRBD1. Specimen: peripheral blood. CDR3 amino acids: CASSHPTGVGEETQYF. The CDR3 DNA reads as TGTGCCAGCAGCCACCCAACAGGGGTAGGAGAAGAGACCCAGTACTTC.